These 9 T cell receptor beta chains were all obtained from the same sample, sequenced in a study of T cell repertoires in cytomegalovirus infection. TCRdb itself ran the reads through MiXCR, one entry per CDR3 protein. The profile shows 450,000 to 550,000 distinct CDR3 sequences, approximately 46% of them singletons. These receptors' targets are unknown. Here the sequenced sample was cultured PBMCs, taken from culture after CMV antigen stimulation. Receptors originate from a human donor in good health (CMV status not recorded). Some clones in this sample may be carry-over from other donors' samples.

This clonotype has only a few counts. This chain uses TRBV7-9 with TRBJ2-2; no clear D. From germline, CDR1 is SEHNR and CDR2 FQNEAQ (reference sequence). V lost 2 bases, J lost 2 bases, and 12 bases lay in between. CDR3 size: 16 residues. The CDR3 bases are TGTGCCAGCAGCTTACCAGCAGGCCCAAACACCGGGGAGCTGTTTTTT. Its protein is CASSLPAGPNTGELFF.

About this clonotype itself: This may come from a read error, since a much larger clone is one base off. This rearrangement joins TRBV7-2 to TRBJ2-5; maybe TRBD2 (5 bases). The V end was cut by 2 bases, the J end by 5 bases, with 15 bases between. The CDR3 loop spans 15 amino acids. Per germline, CDR1 SGHTA and CDR2 FQGNSA. The CDR3, as DNA: TGTGCCAGCAGCTTACTTTCGTCGGGGAAGGAGACCCAGTACTTC. Translation gives CASSLLSSGKETQYF.

The gene calls are TRBV27 and TRBJ1-1, with 7 positions matching TRBD1. The CDR3 runs to 15 residues. Trimming at V came to 5 bases and at J to 3 bases, leaving 9 bases not matched to a gene. Germline values: CDR1 MNHEY, CDR2 SMNVEV (reference sequence). CDR3 protein: CASSSFGQVDTEAFF. The CDR3 DNA reads TGTGCCAGCAGTAGTTTCGGACAGGTGGACACTGAAGCTTTCTTT.

This clonotype has more than one count but fewer than ten. In DNA, the CDR3 is TGTGCCAGCAGCCCCCAGTTCGGGGGGGCGACCCAGTACTTC. This sequence encodes CASSPQFGGATQYF. The V and J genes are TRBV7-2 and TRBJ2-5; TRBD2 matches at 8 bases. This CDR3 has 14 residues. The germline V gene encodes CDR1 SGHTA and CDR2 FQGNSA. Trimming took 5 bases from V and 7 from J; bases not matched to a gene: 9.

The chain joins TRBV18 to TRBJ1-1; the D is unclear. Germline lookup yields CDR1 KGHSH and CDR2 LQKENI. The CDR3 is made up of 16 amino acids. Trimming removed 7 bases at V and 4 bases at J, with 22 bases between. CDR3 bases: TGTGCCAGCTTGTCGGGGTCGAGGGTCTCAGGCACTGAAGCTTTCTTT. It encodes CASLSGSRVSGTEAFF. The full variable domain, its missing parts supplied by reference TRBV18 and TRBJ1-1, is NAGVMQNPRHLVRRRGQEARLRCSPMKGHSHVYWYRQLPEEGLKFMVYLQKENIIDESGMPKERFSAEFPKEGPSILRIQQVVRGDSAAYFCASLSGSRVSGTEAFFGQGTRLTVV.

In this sample, this clonotype turned up a few times. This chain links TRBV7-9 with TRBJ2-1; the D gene is possibly TRBD2 (6 bases). The CDR3 has 13 amino acids. Trimming left V 5 bases short and J 6 bases short, with 11 bases between. Germline CDR1 is SEHNR and CDR2 is FQNEAQ (reference sequence). The CDR3 DNA is TGTGCCAGCAGCCAGACTAGAGGCAATGAGCAGTTCTTC. This sequence encodes CASSQTRGNEQFF.

The rearrangement uses TRBV12-3 or TRBV12-4 and TRBJ1-1; 8 bases align to TRBD1. The CDR3 extends over 12 amino acids. V was pared by 5 bases and J by 8 bases, with 4 bases of the junction left unmatched. The CDR3 region has the DNA TGTGCCAGCAGTAGGGACAGGAGAGAAGCTTTCTTT. Translated: CASSRDRREAFF.

The rearrangement uses TRBV20-1 and TRBJ2-1; 10 bases match TRBD2. The CDR3 spans 17 residues. V lost 3 bases to trimming and J lost 0 bases; unmatched junction nucleotides: 8. The germline gives CDR1 DFQATT, CDR2 SNEGSKA (reference sequence). CDR3 loop: CSASPGLALSSYNEQFF. The CDR3 bases are TGCAGTGCTAGCCCGGGACTAGCGCTGAGCTCCTACAATGAGCAGTTCTTC.

V and J are TRBV6-1 and TRBJ2-1, with D perhaps given as TRBD1 or TRBD2 (6 bases each). Germline CDR1 is MNHNS and CDR2 is SASEGT. Trimming stripped 1 base from V and 12 bases from J, with 7 bases between. This CDR3 spans 11 amino acids. This CDR3 is CASSEEGGQFF. In DNA, the CDR3 is TGTGCCAGCAGTGAAGAGGGGGGGCAGTTCTTC.